The 30 T cell receptor beta chains listed next were all sequenced from one sample in a study of blood T cell repertoires in COVID-19. The data were produced by immunoSEQ multiplex PCR, yet TCRdb's version contains in-frame clones alone and is incomplete. Of 150,000 to 200,000 clones in the sample, more than 80% were seen once. The source material was peripheral blood. The origin of the receptors is a woman at least 80 years old with COVID-19, enrolled during active disease.

This chain connects TRBV28 to TRBJ1-3; 7 positions agree with TRBD1. The CDR3 is made up of 14 amino acids. The junction had 6 bases not matched to a gene; V was cut back by 6 bases and J by 4 bases. Germline CDR1 MDHEN, CDR2 SYDVKM. The CDR3 coding sequence is TGTGCCAGCAGCCTGGGACAGTGGGGAAACACCATATATTTT. Translated, it gives CASSLGQWGNTIYF.

The chain links TRBV5-8 to TRBJ2-5; 8 bases are a match to TRBD1. Germline V gene data show CDR1 as SGHTS and CDR2 as YDEGEE. CDR3 size: 15 residues. The J segment lost 1 base and the V segment lost 1 base, leaving 3 bases of the junction unmatched. The CDR3 nucleotides read TGTGCCAGCAGCTTGAGGACAGGGCCCCAAGAGACCCAGTACTTC. Protein sequence: CASSLRTGPQETQYF. Full variable domain (outside the CDR3, taken from reference TRBV5-8 and TRBJ2-5): EAGVTQSPTHLIKTRGQQATLRCSPISGHTSVYWYQQALGLGLQFLLWYDEGEERNRGNFPPRFSGRQFPNYSSELNVNALELEDSALYLCASSLRTGPQETQYFGPGTRLLVL.

The chain combines TRBV27 with TRBJ2-6; unclear D gene. This CDR3 spans 15 amino acids. The V gene lost 3 bases and the J gene lost 4 bases, with 10 bases spanning the gap. The V gene's germline CDR1 is MNHEY and CDR2 SMNVEV (reference sequence). Here the CDR3 DNA reads TGTGCCAGCAGTTTCGGTCCGAGCGGGGCCAACGTCCTGACTTTC. It codes for CASSFGPSGANVLTF.

The chain joins TRBV5-1 to TRBJ2-1, with D possibly being TRBD2 (6 bases). CDR3 length: 15 amino acids. The ends were cut back, 4 bases at V and 6 bases at J, with 17 bases in the middle. Germline CDR1 SGHRS, CDR2 YFSETQ. The CDR3: CASSRGDSTGNEQFF. The CDR3 DNA reads as TGCGCCAGCAGCCGAGGGGACTCGACTGGCAATGAGCAGTTCTTC.

This chain connects TRBV2 to TRBJ2-5; D is possibly TRBD1 (6 bases). The CDR3 has 14 amino acids. Trimming stripped 1 base from V and 5 bases from J, with 11 bases between. The germline CDR1 and CDR2 sequences are SNHLY and FYNNEI. CDR3: CASSEGRQGETQYF. CDR3 in DNA: TGTGCCAGCAGTGAAGGTCGGCAGGGGGAGACCCAGTACTTC.

This clone was detected only once. V usage is TRBV24-1 and J usage is TRBJ2-3; TRBD1 agrees at 9 bases. The CDR3 length is 16 residues. Looked up from germline, CDR1 is KGHDR and CDR2 is SFDVKD. The V segment lost 5 bases and the J segment 5 bases; nucleotides outside the gene matches: 10. The CDR3 spells CATSVPTGGSLDTQYF. CDR3 DNA: TGTGCCACCAGTGTCCCGACAGGGGGATCGTTAGATACGCAGTATTTT.

The CDR3 coding sequence is TGCGCCAGCAGCTTGGTTAATAATTCACCCCTCCACTTT. Residues: CASSLVNNSPLHF. V gene TRBV5-1 combines with J gene TRBJ1-6, with no clear D. Per germline, CDR1 SGHRS and CDR2 YFSETQ. The CDR3 has 13 residues. Between the trimmed V and J ends, which lost 0 bases and 5 bases, there was a span of 3 bases.

The V and J genes are TRBV6-1 and TRBJ1-3, with D maybe TRBD1 (6 bases). The CDR3 length is 16 residues. V lost 1 base and J lost 3, with 13 bases in between. The V gene's germline CDR1 is MNHNS and CDR2 SASEGT. CDR3 DNA: TGTGCCAGCAGTGAAGAGGCGGGGGCATTTGGAAACACCATATATTTT. As protein: CASSEEAGAFGNTIYF.

The chain combines TRBV2 with TRBJ2-7; no clear D gene. CDR1 SNHLY and CDR2 FYNNEI come from the germline V gene. The CDR3 contains 11 residues. The V end was cut by 3 bases, the J end by 7 bases, with 7 bases between. The CDR3: CASSDLGEQYF. In DNA, the CDR3 is TGTGCCAGCAGTGACCTCGGGGAGCAGTACTTC.

This sequence joins TRBV21-1 and TRBJ1-5; the DNA was not used to check the table's D call, TRBD1. TRBV21-1 is a documented pseudogene. The CDR3 has 13 residues. CDR3 nucleotides: TGTGCCAGCAGCCGACAGGGGGACCAGCCCCAGCATTTT. It codes for CASSRQGDQPQHF.

The CDR3 DNA sequence: TGTGCCAGCAGCTTAGGGCGGGGGAGGAATGAGCAGTTCTTC. Its protein product is CASSLGRGRNEQFF. The J gene is TRBJ2-1, the V gene TRBV7-3; TRBD2 aligns across 7 bases. V lost 2 bases, J lost 7 bases, and 5 bases stayed unmatched. The CDR3 loop spans 14 amino acids. The germline V gene has CDR1 SGHTA and CDR2 FQGTGA.

The chain recombines TRBV4-2 with TRBJ1-4; D call uncertain. The CDR3 is 14 residues long. CDR1 LGHNA and CDR2 YNFKEQ come from the germline V gene. Trimming removed 0 bases at V and 0 bases at J, with 2 bases between. CDR3 region: CASSQDTTNEKLFF. The DNA of the CDR3 is TGTGCCAGCAGCCAAGACACAACTAATGAAAAACTGTTTTTT.

This chain connects TRBV24-1 to TRBJ2-3; 9 positions match TRBD1. V lost 3 bases to trimming and J lost 2 bases; unmatched junction nucleotides: 2. CDR3 length: 15 amino acids. Per the germline V gene, CDR1 is KGHDR and CDR2 is SFDVKD. CDR3 loop: CATSDRDRVTDTQYF. CDR3 nucleotides: TGTGCCACCAGTGATCGGGACAGGGTCACAGATACGCAGTATTTT.

The V gene is TRBV24-1, the J gene TRBJ2-7; 7 positions match TRBD2. Germline trimming cut 9 bases from V and 4 bases from J; bases unmatched to any gene: 11. In germline, CDR1 is KGHDR, CDR2 SFDVKD. The length of the CDR3 is 14 residues. DNA of the CDR3: TGTGCCACCCGGGACTACCCCCTGTGTTACGAGCAGTACTTC. Translating it yields CATRDYPLCYEQYF.

This clone was detected a few times. V and J are TRBV29-1 and TRBJ1-2, with a tentative D call TRBD1 (6 bases). The CDR3 loop spans 13 amino acids. Trimming stripped 6 bases from V and 3 bases from J, with 14 bases between. Germline CDR1 SQVTM, CDR2 ANQGSEA. The DNA for the CDR3 is TGCAGCGTCGCGACAGGTGGAGACTATGGCTACACCTTC. Its translation is CSVATGGDYGYTF.

V usage is TRBV10-1 and J usage is TRBJ1-1, with TRBD1 matching 8 bases. The CDR3 has 15 residues. CDR1 and CDR2 from the germline V gene are WNHNN and SYGVQD (reference sequence). Unmatched junction bases numbered 9, after V lost 6 bases and J lost 3 bases. The DNA for the CDR3 is TGCGCCAGCAGCCTTGGGACAGGACCAGACACTGAAGCTTTCTTT. Its protein is CASSLGTGPDTEAFF.

This clone showed up just once. The chain couples TRBV5-1 to TRBJ2-3; D gene ambiguous. CDR3 length: 13 amino acids. V dropped 0 bases and J dropped 4 bases, with 6 bases sitting between them. The germline V gene has CDR1 SGHRS and CDR2 YFSETQ. CDR3 amino acids: CASSLDGPDTQYF. The CDR3 DNA sequence: TGCGCCAGCAGCTTGGATGGGCCAGATACGCAGTATTTT. Complete variable domain (other parts from reference TRBV5-1 and TRBJ2-3): KAGVTQTPRYLIKTRGQQVTLSCSPISGHRSVSWYQQTPGQGLQFLFEYFSETQRNKGNFPGRFSGRQFSNSRSEMNVSTLELGDSALYLCASSLDGPDTQYFGPGTRLTVL.

The gene calls are TRBV7-6 and TRBJ1-2, with 8 bases matching TRBD1. The germline CDR1 and CDR2 sequences are SGHVS and FNYEAQ. The CDR3 runs to 15 residues. V trimming: 1 base; J trimming: 3 bases; junction bases outside the gene matches: 4. CDR3 nucleotides: TGTGCCAGCAGCTTAGGACCAGGGGGCGACTATGGCTACACCTTC. Protein product: CASSLGPGGDYGYTF. The variable domain in full, with the rest retrieved from reference TRBV7-6 and TRBJ1-2, is GAGVSQSPRYKVTKRGQDVALRCDPISGHVSLYWYRQALGQGPEFLTYFNYEAQQDKSGLPNDRFSAERPEGSISTLTIQRTEQRDSAMYRCASSLGPGGDYGYTFGSGTRLTVV.

This clone was observed a few times. J is TRBJ2-6 and V is TRBV27; maybe TRBD2 (6 bases). Germline lookup yields CDR1 MNHEY and CDR2 SMNVEV (reference sequence). Deletions cut 6 bases from V and 3 bases from J, with 12 bases between. The CDR3 is made up of 15 amino acids. The CDR3 region is CASSLGEVGANVLTF. CDR3 coding DNA: TGTGCCAGCAGCCTAGGGGAGGTTGGGGCCAACGTCCTGACTTTC.

CDR3 sequence: CASSYRGDQPQHF. In nucleotides, the CDR3 is TGTGCCAGCAGTTACAGGGGCGATCAGCCCCAGCATTTT. V is TRBV7-8 and J is TRBJ1-5; 7 bases fit TRBD1. This CDR3 contains 13 residues. Per the germline V gene, CDR1 is SGHVS and CDR2 is FQNEAQ. V shed 6 bases and J 5 bases; nucleotides not matched to a gene: 4.

The CDR3: CASSPIATGTDTQYF. The CDR3 nucleotides are TGTGCCAGCAGCCCGATCGCGACAGGCACAGATACGCAGTATTTT. J is TRBJ2-3 and V is TRBV7-2, with D possibly TRBD1 on 5 matching bases. With 5 bases removed from V and 1 base from J, the gap between germline ends came to 13 bases. CDR3 length: 15 amino acids. Germline V gives CDR1 SGHTA, CDR2 FQGNSA.

Notes on this clone: Sequence at one end of the junction differs from germline and may be a read error. This sequence joins TRBV2 and TRBJ1-6; TRBD1 matches 8 bases. Germline V CDR1 and CDR2: SNHLY, FYNNEI. This CDR3 has 12 residues. The CDR3 region is CASSGETGVAFF. The CDR3 nucleotides read TGTGCCAGCAGTGGGGAGACAGGGGTTGCGTTTTTT.

The rearrangement joins TRBV5-6 to TRBJ2-1; TRBD1 matches 9 bases. V was pared by 4 bases and J by 0 bases, with 5 bases of the junction left unmatched. The CDR3 covers 16 residues. CDR1 SGHDT and CDR2 YYEEEE come from the germline V gene. This chain's CDR3 is CASSADRGSSYNEQFF. The CDR3 DNA reads TGTGCCAGCAGCGCGGACAGGGGAAGCTCCTACAATGAGCAGTTCTTC.

This chain uses TRBV19 with TRBJ1-2, with D possibly being TRBD1 (5 bases). Germline V CDR1 and CDR2: LNHDA, SQIVND (reference sequence). CDR3 length: 16 amino acids. Trimming left V 5 bases short and J 1 base short, with 17 bases between. The CDR3 sequence is CASSPPTARGNYGYTF. The CDR3 DNA reads as TGTGCCAGTAGTCCACCGACAGCCCGAGGTAACTATGGCTACACCTTC.

V usage is TRBV28 and J usage is TRBJ1-1; TRBD1 matches 10 bases. The CDR3 consists of 16 residues. The germline V gene has CDR1 MDHEN and CDR2 SYDVKM. The trim removed 6 bases at V and 5 bases at J, leaving 12 bases unmatched. The CDR3 sequence is CASSYDRGRVATEAFF. As DNA, the CDR3 is TGTGCCAGCAGCTACGACAGGGGGCGGGTTGCAACTGAAGCTTTCTTT. Filled out from reference TRBV28 and TRBJ1-1, the complete variable domain reads DVKVTQSSRYLVKRTGEKVFLECVQDMDHENMFWYRQDPGLGLRLIYFSYDVKMKEKGDIPEGYSVSREKKERFSLILESASTNQTSMYLCASSYDRGRVATEAFFGQGTRLTVV.

The genes are TRBV18 and TRBJ1-2; 12 bases fit TRBD1. The CDR3 has 15 amino acids. V lost 4 bases, J lost 4 bases, and 4 bases stayed unmatched. Germline-derived CDR1 and CDR2 are KGHSH and LQKENI. CDR3 sequence: CASSLGQGASYGYTF. DNA for the CDR3: TGTGCCAGCTCACTGGGACAGGGGGCAAGCTATGGCTACACCTTC.

The V and J genes are TRBV7-8 and TRBJ1-5; TRBD1 aligns across 7 bases. Germline trimming cut 2 bases from V and 4 bases from J; bases unmatched to any gene: 14. Germline loops: CDR1 SGHVS, CDR2 FQNEAQ. The CDR3 loop spans 18 amino acids. CDR3 protein: CASSLKGREGAPNQPQHF. The CDR3 DNA sequence: TGTGCCAGCAGCTTAAAAGGGCGGGAGGGGGCTCCAAATCAGCCCCAGCATTTT.

The chain links TRBV4-2 to TRBJ1-1; 7 positions match TRBD1. The CDR3 is made up of 13 amino acids. V dropped 5 bases and J dropped 4; count of bases not matched to a gene: 4. CDR1 is LGHNA, CDR2 YNFKEQ, per germline. CDR3 residues: CASSKYRGTEAFF. In DNA form, the CDR3 reads TGTGCCAGCAGCAAGTACAGGGGCACTGAAGCTTTCTTT.

The rearrangement joins TRBV30 to TRBJ1-1; TRBD1 matches at 7 bases. Germline loops: CDR1 GTSNPN, CDR2 SVGIG (reference sequence). The V gene end was trimmed by 5 bases and the J gene end by 1 base; junction bases not matched to a gene: 4. The CDR3 runs 13 residues. Written as DNA, the CDR3 is TGTGCCTGGGAAGGGACAGCGAACACTGAAGCTTTCTTT. This sequence encodes CAWEGTANTEAFF. Based on the CDR3 plus reference TRBV30 and TRBJ1-1, the full variable domain is SQTIHQWPATLVQPVGSPLSLECTVEGTSNPNLYWYRQAAGRGLQLLFYSVGIGQISSEVPQNLSASRPQDRQFILSSKKLLLSDSGFYLCAWEGTANTEAFFGQGTRLTVV.

The chain carries TRBV5-1 and TRBJ2-7, with D possibly TRBD1 on 6 matching bases. Germline assignment: CDR1 SGHRS and CDR2 YFSETQ. The CDR3 runs 14 residues. V gave up 3 bases and J gave up 5 bases, with 15 bases separating them. The CDR3 sequence: CASSSGTRIHEQYF. In nucleotides, the CDR3 is TGCGCCAGCAGCTCTGGGACAAGGATCCACGAGCAGTACTTC.